A single sample is the source of the 20 T cell receptor beta chains below, sequenced in a study of blood T cell repertoires in COVID-19. Sequenced by immunoSEQ multiplex PCR; TCRdb stores in-frame clones only, minus some. Of 300,000 to 450,000 clones in the sample, over 75% were seen once. The material sequenced was PBMCs or T cells enriched from blood (not recorded which). Receptor source: a man aged 35 to 55 in a cohort exposed to, infected with or recovered from COVID-19 (not recorded which).

In its sample, this clone was seen once. The CDR3 DNA reads TGCAGCGCAAAACAGATCCGACAGGGGGCGATCTATGGCTACACCTTC. Translated: CSAKQIRQGAIYGYTF. The chain combines TRBV29-1 with TRBJ1-2; 10 bases are shared with TRBD1. The CDR3 has 16 amino acids. The germline gives CDR1 SQVTM, CDR2 ANQGSEA. The V gene end was trimmed by 7 bases and the J gene end by 4 bases; junction bases not matched to a gene: 15. Together with reference TRBV29-1 and TRBJ1-2, the CDR3 gives the full variable domain: SAVISQKPSRDICQRGTSLTIQCQVDSQVTMMFWYRQQPGQSLTLIATANQGSEATYESGFVIDKFPISRPNLTFSTLTVSNMSPEDSSIYLCSAKQIRQGAIYGYTFGSGTRLTVV.

The genes are TRBV28 and TRBJ2-2; 7 bases agree with TRBD1. The CDR3 covers 16 residues. With V trimmed by 5 bases and J by 5 bases, 11 bases remained unmatched. Per germline, CDR1 MDHEN and CDR2 SYDVKM. The CDR3 loop reads CASSRDRASLTGELFF. In nucleotides, the CDR3 is TGTGCCAGCAGTCGTGACAGGGCCTCGTTAACCGGGGAGCTGTTTTTT.

The chain links TRBV7-3 to TRBJ2-2; D possibly corresponds to TRBD2 (6 bases). Germline V gives CDR1 SGHTA, CDR2 FQGTGA. V lost 1 base, J lost 8 bases, and 17 bases lay in between. CDR3 length equals 16 residues. This chain's CDR3 is CASSLSLAPSSGELFF. The CDR3 bases are TGTGCCAGCAGCTTAAGTCTAGCGCCCAGCAGTGGGGAGCTGTTTTTT.

The chain couples TRBV24-1 to TRBJ2-5, with 10 bases aligning to TRBD1. V dropped 4 bases and J dropped 4; count of bases not matched to a gene: 11. The CDR3 runs 17 residues. CDR1 and CDR2 from the germline V gene are KGHDR and SFDVKD. The CDR3 region has the DNA TGTGCCACCAGTGACCCGGGACAGGGGACCCTGAGAGAGACCCAGTACTTC. Its protein product is CATSDPGQGTLRETQYF.

The V gene is TRBV7-9, the J gene TRBJ2-2; D might be TRBD1 (5 bases). V dropped 3 bases and J dropped 0 bases, with 17 bases sitting between them. This CDR3 contains 18 residues. Germline lookup yields CDR1 SEHNR and CDR2 FQNEAQ (reference sequence). The CDR3 nucleotides read TGTGCCAGCAGCTTCCATAAAGGAGCACAGGCGAACACCGGGGAGCTGTTTTTT. Protein sequence: CASSFHKGAQANTGELFF.

This clone has just one count. The genes are TRBV6-5 and TRBJ2-2, with D hard to call. Trimming removed 2 bases at V and 6 bases at J, with 7 bases between. There are 13 residues in the CDR3. Germline CDR1 MNHEY, CDR2 SVGAGI. The DNA for the CDR3 is TGTGCCAGCAGTTACCTCGTGTCCGGGGAGCTGTTTTTT. It codes for CASSYLVSGELFF.

V gene TRBV12-3 or TRBV12-4 combines with J gene TRBJ1-6, with D perhaps matching TRBD1 (5 bases). V was pared by 3 bases and J by 10 bases, with 10 bases between. There are 13 residues in the CDR3. The CDR3 loop is CASSLDGGSPLHF. DNA for the CDR3: TGTGCCAGCAGTTTGGACGGGGGATCACCCCTCCACTTT.

The chain combines TRBV7-8 with TRBJ1-2; 10 nucleotides line up with TRBD1. Per the germline V gene, CDR1 is SGHVS and CDR2 is FQNEAQ. J was trimmed by 5 bases and V by 5 bases; bases with no gene match: 2. The CDR3 totals 13 residues. In DNA form, the CDR3 reads TGTGCCAGCAGCCCGGACAGGGGGTATGGCTACACCTTC. Residues: CASSPDRGYGYTF.

This clone occurred once. The chain combines TRBV7-3 with TRBJ2-3; 11 bases align to TRBD2. Trimming removed 5 bases from V and 4 bases from J; junction bases left unmatched: 8. The length of the CDR3 is 16 residues. Per germline, CDR1 SGHTA and CDR2 FQGTGA. CDR3 in amino acids: CASSPSLAGGADTQYF. In nucleotides, the CDR3 is TGTGCCAGCAGCCCATCCTTAGCGGGAGGGGCAGATACGCAGTATTTT.

The CDR3 coding sequence is TGTGCCAGCAGCTCCCGCGGGAGGGGAAACTACAATGAGCAGTTCTTC. Amino acids: CASSSRGRGNYNEQFF. The V call is TRBV7-2, the J call TRBJ2-1; 9 positions agree with TRBD2. V lost 4 bases and J lost 3; bases outside the gene matches: 7. CDR1 and CDR2 (germline): SGHTA, FQGNSA. This CDR3 has 16 amino acids.

With respect to this clone: Distinct nucleotide sequences in the sample also encode this CDR3. This chain uses TRBV5-1 with TRBJ2-2; 7 bases are a match to TRBD2. The CDR3 extends over 16 amino acids. CDR1 and CDR2 from the germline V gene are SGHRS and YFSETQ. The V segment lost 2 bases and the J segment 1 base; nucleotides outside the gene matches: 5. Here the CDR3 DNA reads TGCGCCAGCAGCTTAGGTCTAGCGGTGAACACCGGGGAGCTGTTTTTT. It translates to CASSLGLAVNTGELFF.

In its sample, this clone was seen once. The chain employs TRBV28 and TRBJ2-1; 10 bases agree with TRBD2. Germline CDR1 is MDHEN and CDR2 is SYDVKM. This CDR3 contains 15 residues. V shed 5 bases, J shed 4 bases, and the junction held 5 bases outside the gene matches. The DNA of the CDR3 is TGTGCCAGCAGTCCTCCTAGCGGGAGTTACAATGAGCAGTTCTTC. It yields the protein CASSPPSGSYNEQFF.

This chain uses TRBV24-1 with TRBJ2-1; 7 nucleotides line up with TRBD1. J lost 2 bases, V lost 4 bases, and 7 bases had no gene match. The CDR3 contains 16 residues. In germline, CDR1 is KGHDR, CDR2 SFDVKD. The CDR3 coding sequence is TGTGCCACCAGTGACCCAGGGACAGTACCCTACAATGAGCAGTTCTTC. Amino acids: CATSDPGTVPYNEQFF.

The rearrangement links TRBV27 to TRBJ2-3, with 7 bases matching TRBD1. The junction had 4 bases not matched to a gene; V was cut back by 2 bases and J by 2 bases. Germline V gene data show CDR1 as MNHEY and CDR2 as SMNVEV (reference sequence). The length of the CDR3 is 15 residues. The CDR3 loop is CASSLDRVTTDTQYF. Written as DNA, the CDR3 is TGTGCCAGCAGTTTAGACAGGGTAACCACAGATACGCAGTATTTT.

The chain carries TRBV28 and TRBJ1-3; no clear D gene. With 7 bases removed from V and 0 bases from J, the gap between germline ends came to 16 bases. This CDR3 spans 16 amino acids. Germline V gives CDR1 MDHEN, CDR2 SYDVKM. The CDR3 coding sequence is TGTGCCAGCACCCAAGGCGGTGCCGGCTCTGGAAACACCATATATTTT. Residues: CASTQGGAGSGNTIYF.

This clone is a singleton in its sample. The V and J genes are TRBV30 and TRBJ2-2; perhaps TRBD2 as D (6 bases). This CDR3 region has 15 residues. The V gene's germline CDR1 is GTSNPN and CDR2 SVGIG (reference sequence). V was clipped by 2 bases and J by 4 bases, with 14 bases between them. The CDR3 loop reads CAWSTSRRGTGELFF. CDR3 nucleotides: TGTGCCTGGAGTACCTCGAGGAGGGGCACCGGGGAGCTGTTTTTT. Full variable domain (missing parts from reference TRBV30 and TRBJ2-2): SQTIHQWPATLVQPVGSPLSLECTVEGTSNPNLYWYRQAAGRGLQLLFYSVGIGQISSEVPQNLSASRPQDRQFILSSKKLLLSDSGFYLCAWSTSRRGTGELFFGEGSRLTVL.

This clone was counted a single time. The chain employs TRBV7-9 and TRBJ1-6, with D tentatively TRBD1 (6 bases). CDR3 length: 15 amino acids. Germline lookup yields CDR1 SEHNR and CDR2 FQNEAQ (reference sequence). The ends were cut back, 0 bases at V and 7 bases at J, with 10 bases in the middle. The DNA for the CDR3 is TGTGCCAGCAGCTTAGCTCAGGGGACGAATTCACCCCTCCACTTT. Translating gives CASSLAQGTNSPLHF.

The chain has TRBV24-1 and TRBJ2-5; 7 nucleotides align to TRBD1. Germline loops: CDR1 KGHDR, CDR2 SFDVKD. After removal of 3 bases from V and 3 bases from J, the junction contained 3 bases not matched to a gene. This CDR3 is 14 amino acids long. The CDR3 region is CATSDGTDKETQYF. The DNA of the CDR3 is TGTGCCACCAGTGATGGGACAGACAAAGAGACCCAGTACTTC.

CDR3 amino acids: CASSVDLNSPLHF. Here the CDR3 DNA reads TGTGCCAGCAGCGTAGATCTGAATTCACCCCTCCACTTT. The chain couples TRBV9 to TRBJ1-6; D uncertain. The ends were cut back, 0 bases at V and 7 bases at J, with 5 bases in the middle. CDR3 length: 13 residues. CDR1 and CDR2 from the germline V gene are SGDLS and YYNGEE.

This chain joins TRBV18 and TRBJ1-6; TRBD1 matches at 7 bases. With V trimmed by 6 bases and J by 9 bases, 11 bases remained unmatched. The CDR3 spans 15 residues. Per germline, CDR1 KGHSH and CDR2 LQKENI. CDR3 in amino acids: CASSEGAGKSSPLHF. CDR3 coding DNA: TGTGCCAGCTCGGAGGGGGCTGGTAAAAGTTCACCCCTCCACTTT.